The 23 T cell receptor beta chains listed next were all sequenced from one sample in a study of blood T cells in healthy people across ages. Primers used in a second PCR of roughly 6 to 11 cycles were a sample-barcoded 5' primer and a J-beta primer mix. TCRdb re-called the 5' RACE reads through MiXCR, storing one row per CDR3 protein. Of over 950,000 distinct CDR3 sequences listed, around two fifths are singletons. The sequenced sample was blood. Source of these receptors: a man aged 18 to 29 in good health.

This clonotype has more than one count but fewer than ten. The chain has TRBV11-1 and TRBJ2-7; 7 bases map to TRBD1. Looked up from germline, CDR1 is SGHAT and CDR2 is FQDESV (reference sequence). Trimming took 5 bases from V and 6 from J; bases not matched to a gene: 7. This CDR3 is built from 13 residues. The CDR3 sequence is CASSLRTGLEQYF. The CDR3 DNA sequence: TGTGCCAGCAGCCTTCGGACAGGTCTCGAGCAGTACTTC.

The CDR3 spells CASGSSGGETQFF. CDR3 coding DNA: TGTGCTAGTGGTTCCTCTGGGGGAGAGACCCAGTTCTTC. The chain recombines TRBV12-5 with TRBJ2-1, with D possibly being TRBD1 or TRBD2 (5 bases each). CDR1 and CDR2 (germline): LGHNT, FRNRAP. This CDR3 contains 13 residues. Trimming removed 4 bases at V and 13 bases at J, with 17 bases between. Using reference TRBV12-5 and TRBJ2-1 for the parts outside the CDR3, the full variable domain is DARVTQTPRHKVTEMGQEVTMRCQPILGHNTVFWYRQTMMQGLELLAYFRNRAPLDDSGMPKDRFSAEMPDATLATLKIQPSEPRDSAVYFCASGSSGGETQFFGPGTRLTVL.

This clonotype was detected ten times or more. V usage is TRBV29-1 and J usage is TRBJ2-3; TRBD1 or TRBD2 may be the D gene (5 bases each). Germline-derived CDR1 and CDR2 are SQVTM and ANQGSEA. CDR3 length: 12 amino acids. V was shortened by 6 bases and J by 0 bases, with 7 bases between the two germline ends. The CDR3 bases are TGCAGCGTGGGACCAAGCACAGATACGCAGTATTTT. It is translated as CSVGPSTDTQYF.

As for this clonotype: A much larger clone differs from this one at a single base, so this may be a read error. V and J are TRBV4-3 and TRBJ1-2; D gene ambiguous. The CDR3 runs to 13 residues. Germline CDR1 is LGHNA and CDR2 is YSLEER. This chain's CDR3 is CASSLGSFYGHTF. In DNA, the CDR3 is TGCGCCAGCAGCTTAGGCAGCTTCTATGGCCACACCTTC.

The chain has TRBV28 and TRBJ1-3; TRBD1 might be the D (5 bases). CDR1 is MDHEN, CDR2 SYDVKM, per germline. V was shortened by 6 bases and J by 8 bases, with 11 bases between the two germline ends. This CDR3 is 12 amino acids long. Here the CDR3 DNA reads TGTGCCAGCAGCTCGGGAGGGGACACCATATATTTT. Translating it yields CASSSGGDTIYF. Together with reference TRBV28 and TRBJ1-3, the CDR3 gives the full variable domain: DVKVTQSSRYLVKRTGEKVFLECVQDMDHENMFWYRQDPGLGLRLIYFSYDVKMKEKGDIPEGYSVSREKKERFSLILESASTNQTSMYLCASSSGGDTIYFGEGSWLTVV.

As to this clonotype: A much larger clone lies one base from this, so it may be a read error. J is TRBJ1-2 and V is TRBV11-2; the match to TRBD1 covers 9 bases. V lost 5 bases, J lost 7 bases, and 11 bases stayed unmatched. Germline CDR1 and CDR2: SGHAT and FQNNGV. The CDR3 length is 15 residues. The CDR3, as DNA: TGTGCCAGCAGCAACACAGGGGGCTCGGGCTCTGGCTACACCTTC. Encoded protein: CASSNTGGSGSGYTF.

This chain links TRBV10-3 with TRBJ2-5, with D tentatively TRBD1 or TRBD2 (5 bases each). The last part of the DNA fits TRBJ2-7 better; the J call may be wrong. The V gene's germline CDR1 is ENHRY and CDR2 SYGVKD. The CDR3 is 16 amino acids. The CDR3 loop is CAISGGSRDLIDEQYF. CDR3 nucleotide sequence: TGTGCCATCAGTGGGGGTTCCCGGGACCTCATAGACGAGCAGTACTTC.

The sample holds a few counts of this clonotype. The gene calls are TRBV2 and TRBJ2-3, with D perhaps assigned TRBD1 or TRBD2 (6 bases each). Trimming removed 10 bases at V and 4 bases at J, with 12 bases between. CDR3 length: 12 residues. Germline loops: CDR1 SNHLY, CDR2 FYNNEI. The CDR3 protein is CATLRGPDTQYF. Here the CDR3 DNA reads TGTGCCACCCTACGGGGGCCAGATACGCAGTATTTT.

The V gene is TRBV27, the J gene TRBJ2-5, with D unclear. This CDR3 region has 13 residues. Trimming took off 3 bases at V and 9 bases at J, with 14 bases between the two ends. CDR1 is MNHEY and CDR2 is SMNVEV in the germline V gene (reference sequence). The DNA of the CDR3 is TGTGCCAGCAGTTTGACAACCCTGGGGTCCCAGTACTTC. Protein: CASSLTTLGSQYF.

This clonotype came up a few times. The CDR3 reads CSATDRGPGLYTEAFF. CDR3 bases: TGCAGTGCTACGGACAGGGGGCCAGGTCTATACACTGAAGCTTTCTTT. This chain connects TRBV20-1 to TRBJ1-1; TRBD1 aligns across 11 bases. With V trimmed by 4 bases and J by 3 bases, 10 bases remained unmatched. This CDR3 is 16 amino acids long. Germline CDR1 is DFQATT and CDR2 is SNEGSKA (reference sequence).

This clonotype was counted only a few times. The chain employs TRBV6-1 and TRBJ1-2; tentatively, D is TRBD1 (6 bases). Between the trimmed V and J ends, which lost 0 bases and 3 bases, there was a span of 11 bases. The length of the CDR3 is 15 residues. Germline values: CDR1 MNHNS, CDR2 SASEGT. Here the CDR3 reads CASSEAPDSYYGYTF. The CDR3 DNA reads TGTGCCAGCAGTGAAGCGCCGGACAGTTACTATGGCTACACCTTC.

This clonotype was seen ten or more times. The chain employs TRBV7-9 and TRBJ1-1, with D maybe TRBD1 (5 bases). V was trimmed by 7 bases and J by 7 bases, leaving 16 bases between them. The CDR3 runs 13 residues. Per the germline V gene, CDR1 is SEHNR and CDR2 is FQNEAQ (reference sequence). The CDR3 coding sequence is TGTGCCAGCACCATAGGGGTGACAGATGAAGCTTTCTTT. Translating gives CASTIGVTDEAFF.

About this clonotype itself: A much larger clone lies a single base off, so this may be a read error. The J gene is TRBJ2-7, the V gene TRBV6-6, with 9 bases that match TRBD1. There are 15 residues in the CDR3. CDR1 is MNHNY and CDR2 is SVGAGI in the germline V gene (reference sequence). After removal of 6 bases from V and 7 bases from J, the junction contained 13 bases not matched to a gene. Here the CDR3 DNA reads TGTGCCAGCAGCTCGGTGGACAGGGGAATAAATGAGCAGTACTTC. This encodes CASSSVDRGINEQYF.

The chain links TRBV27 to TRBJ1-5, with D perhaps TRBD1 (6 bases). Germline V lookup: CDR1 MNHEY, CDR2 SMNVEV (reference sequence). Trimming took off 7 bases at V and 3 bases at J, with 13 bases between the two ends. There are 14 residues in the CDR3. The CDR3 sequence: CASNPGGANQPQHF. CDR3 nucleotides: TGTGCCAGCAATCCCGGGGGGGCCAATCAGCCCCAGCATTTT.

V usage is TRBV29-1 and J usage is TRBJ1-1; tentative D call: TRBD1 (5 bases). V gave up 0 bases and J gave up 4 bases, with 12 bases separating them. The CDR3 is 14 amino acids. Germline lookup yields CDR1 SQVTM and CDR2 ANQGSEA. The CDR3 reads CSVEDWGIGTEAFF. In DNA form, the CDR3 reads TGCAGCGTTGAAGATTGGGGCATCGGCACTGAAGCTTTCTTT.

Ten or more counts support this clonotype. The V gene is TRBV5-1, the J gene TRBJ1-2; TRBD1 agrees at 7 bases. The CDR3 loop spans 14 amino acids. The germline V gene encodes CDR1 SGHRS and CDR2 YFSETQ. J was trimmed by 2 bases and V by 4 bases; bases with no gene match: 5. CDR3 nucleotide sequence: TGCGCCAGCAGCGCCGGGACAGAAAACTATGGCTACACCTTC. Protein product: CASSAGTENYGYTF. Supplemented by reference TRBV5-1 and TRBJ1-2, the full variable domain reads KAGVTQTPRYLIKTRGQQVTLSCSPISGHRSVSWYQQTPGQGLQFLFEYFSETQRNKGNFPGRFSGRQFSNSRSEMNVSTLELGDSALYLCASSAGTENYGYTFGSGTRLTVV.

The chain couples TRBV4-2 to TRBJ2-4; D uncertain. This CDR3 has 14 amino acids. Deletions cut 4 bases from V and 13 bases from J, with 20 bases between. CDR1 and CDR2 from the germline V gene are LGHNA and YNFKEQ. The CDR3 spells CASSPPTKYNEQYF. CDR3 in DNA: TGTGCCAGCAGCCCTCCAACCAAGTACAATGAGCAGTACTTC.

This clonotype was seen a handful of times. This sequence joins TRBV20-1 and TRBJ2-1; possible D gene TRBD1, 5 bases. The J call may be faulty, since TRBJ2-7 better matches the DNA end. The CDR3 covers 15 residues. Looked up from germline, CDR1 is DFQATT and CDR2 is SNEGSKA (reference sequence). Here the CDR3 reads CSARDPTDPYNEQYF. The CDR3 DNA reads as TGCAGTGCTAGAGACCCGACAGACCCCTACAATGAGCAGTACTTC.

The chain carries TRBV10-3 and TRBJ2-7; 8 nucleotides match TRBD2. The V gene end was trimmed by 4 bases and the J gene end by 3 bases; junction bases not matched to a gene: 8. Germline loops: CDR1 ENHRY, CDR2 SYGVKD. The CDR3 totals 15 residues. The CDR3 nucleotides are TGTGCCATCAGTGCGAGTGGGACTAGAGGCTACGAGCAGTACTTC. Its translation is CAISASGTRGYEQYF.

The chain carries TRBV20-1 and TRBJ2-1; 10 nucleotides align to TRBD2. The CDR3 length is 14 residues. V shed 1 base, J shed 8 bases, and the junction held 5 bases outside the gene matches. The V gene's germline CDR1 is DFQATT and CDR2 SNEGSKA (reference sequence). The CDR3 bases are TGCAGTGCTAGAGGAAGCGGGGGGGCCTATGAGCAGTTCTTC. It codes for CSARGSGGAYEQFF.

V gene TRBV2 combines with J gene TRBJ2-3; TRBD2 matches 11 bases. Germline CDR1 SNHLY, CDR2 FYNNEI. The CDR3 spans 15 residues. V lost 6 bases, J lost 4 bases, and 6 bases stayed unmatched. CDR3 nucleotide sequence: TGTGCCAGCAGGGCCCCGGGACTAGCGGCAGATACGCAGTATTTT. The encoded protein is CASRAPGLAADTQYF.

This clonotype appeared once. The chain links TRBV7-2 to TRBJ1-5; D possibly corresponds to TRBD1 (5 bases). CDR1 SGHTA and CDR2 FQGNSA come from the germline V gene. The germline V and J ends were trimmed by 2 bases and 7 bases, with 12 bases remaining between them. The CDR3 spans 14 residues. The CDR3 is CASSLYGAEQPQHF. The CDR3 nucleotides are TGTGCCAGCAGCTTATATGGGGCCGAGCAGCCCCAGCATTTT.

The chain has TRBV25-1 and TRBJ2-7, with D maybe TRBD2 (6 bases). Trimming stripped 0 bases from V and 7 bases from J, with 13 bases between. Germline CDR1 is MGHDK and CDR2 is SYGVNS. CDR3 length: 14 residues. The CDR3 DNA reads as TGTGCCAGCAGTGAATATGGCAGGGAGGAAGAGCAGTACTTC. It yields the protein CASSEYGREEEQYF.